The rows below give T cell receptor beta chains drawn from one sample of a study of blood T cell repertoires in COVID-19. Produced via immunoSEQ multiplex PCR; TCRdb's table is partial and in-frame only. The top ten clones hold approximately 8.1% of a sample with about 210,000 clones, 84% of them seen once. The material sequenced was peripheral blood. Receptors originate from a woman aged 45 to 65 with active or convalescent COVID-19. Each CDR3 is given with its conserved first and last residue. D genes are given only for firm matches. Expanded clones are given a class, and other clones once, few, many or no size at all.

CDR3 DNA	CDR3 protein	V gene	CDR3 length	J gene	D gene	clone size
TGTGCCAGCAGTTTTACCGGGACAGGGTTGAGAGGCTACACCTTC	CASSFTGTGLRGYTF	TRBV6-2/TRBV6-3	15	TRBJ1-2	TRBD1	-
TGTGCCAGCAGCCCGAAGACTAGCGGGGTAGCCAAAAACATTCAGTACTTC	CASSPKTSGVAKNIQYF	TRBV3-1/TRBV3-2	17	TRBJ2-4	TRBD2	few
TGTGCCAGCGGTCGGACGGGGTCCTACGAGCAGTACTTC	CASGRTGSYEQYF	TRBV27	13	TRBJ2-7	-	-
TGCGCCAGCAGCCCGTGGACAGGGAACTATAATTCACCCCTCCACTTT	CASSPWTGNYNSPLHF	TRBV5-1	16	TRBJ1-6	TRBD1	-
TGTGCCAGCAGCCGACGACAGGCCTACGAGCAGTACTTC	CASSRRQAYEQYF	TRBV11-2	13	TRBJ2-7	-	-
TGCGCCAGCAGTGATACAGGGGGCACTGAAGCTTTCTTT	CASSDTGGTEAFF	TRBV10-2	13	TRBJ1-1	TRBD1	once
TGTGCCAGCAGTTTCGGACTAGCGGGGGGGCGGACCACCGGGGAGCTGTTTTTT	CASSFGLAGGRTTGELFF	TRBV6-2/TRBV6-3	18	TRBJ2-2	TRBD2	-
TGCAGCGTCCAAGGGGGTACTGGGGCCAACGTCCTGACTTTC	CSVQGGTGANVLTF	TRBV29-1	14	TRBJ2-6	-	-
TGTGCCAGCAGCTTCAAAATGGGACACCCAACTAATGAAAAACTGTTTTTT	CASSFKMGHPTNEKLFF	TRBV13	17	TRBJ1-4	-	-
TGTGCCAGCAGCGTAGGACAGAATAATTCACCCCTCCACTTT	CASSVGQNNSPLHF	TRBV9	14	TRBJ1-6	-	-
TGTGCCAGCAGCCCCCGGGGTGCAACTAATGAAAAACTGTTTTTT	CASSPRGATNEKLFF	TRBV25-1	15	TRBJ1-4	-	-
TGTGCCATCAGTGGGCGGGGGGGCAGCACAGATACGCAGTATTTT	CAISGRGGSTDTQYF	TRBV10-3	15	TRBJ2-3	TRBD2	once
TGTGCCAGTAGTACCACCCCGGGTCCTTCCTACAATGAGCAGTTCTTC	CASSTTPGPSYNEQFF	TRBV19	16	TRBJ2-1	-	-
TGCGCCAGCAGCTTGCCGGGACAGGGTGAAAAACTGTTTTTT	CASSLPGQGEKLFF	TRBV5-1	14	TRBJ1-4	TRBD1	few
TGTGCCACCAGTGACTCTAGCGGGAACGGGGGCAGGGCAGATACGCAGTATTTT	CATSDSSGNGGRADTQYF	TRBV24-1	18	TRBJ2-3	TRBD2	-
TGTGCCAGCAGCCAACGGTTAGCCAAAAACATTCAGTACTTC	CASSQRLAKNIQYF	TRBV28	14	TRBJ2-4	-	-
TGTGCCAGCAGGTTTAAAGACAGGGCCTTTCAGCCCCAGCATTTT	CASRFKDRAFQPQHF	TRBV28	15	TRBJ1-5	TRBD1	-
TGTGCCAGCAGCGAGACAGGGTTCCAAGAGACCCAGTACTTC	CASSETGFQETQYF	TRBV2	14	TRBJ2-5	TRBD1	-
TGCGCCAGCAGCCAGAATGGACAGGGCCCTAATTCACCCCTCCACTTT	CASSQNGQGPNSPLHF	TRBV4-1	16	TRBJ1-6	TRBD1	-
TGTGCCTGGAAGGGCCTAGCTAGCACAGATACGCAGTATTTT	CAWKGLASTDTQYF	TRBV30	14	TRBJ2-3	-	-
TGCGCCAGCAGCTTTAGCGGGGGGGCCGCAGATACGCAGTATTTT	CASSFSGGAADTQYF	TRBV5-1	15	TRBJ2-3	TRBD2	-
TGTGCCAGCAGCTCACAGGGGTTCAATCAGCCCCAGCATTTT	CASSSQGFNQPQHF	TRBV11-2	14	TRBJ1-5	TRBD1	few
TGTGCCAGCAGTGAAGCAGGGGAACAGCACGAGCAGTACTTC	CASSEAGEQHEQYF	TRBV6-1	14	TRBJ2-7	-	-
TGTGCCAGTTCGCGAGACGGAGGTGAAAAACTGTTTTTT	CASSRDGGEKLFF	TRBV6-5	13	TRBJ1-4	-	-
TGTGCCAGCTCACCGCAACAGAAACGAGAGACCCAGTACTTC	CASSPQQKRETQYF	TRBV18	14	TRBJ2-5	-	-
TGTGCCAGTAGTCCCACCGACAGGAACACTGAAGCTTTCTTT	CASSPTDRNTEAFF	TRBV19	14	TRBJ1-1	-	-
TGTGCCAGCAGTGAAGGGGGGCGCGGGTCCTACAATGAGCAGTTCTTC	CASSEGGRGSYNEQFF	TRBV2	16	TRBJ2-1	-	-
TGTGCCAGCAGCCAAGAATGGGCCGGGGGGCGGCAGTTCTTC	CASSQEWAGGRQFF	TRBV3-1/TRBV3-2	14	TRBJ2-1	-	-
TGCGCCAGCAGCAACACAGGGAATCAAGAGACCCAGTACTTC	CASSNTGNQETQYF	TRBV5-1	14	TRBJ2-5	-	-
TGTGCCAGCAGTCCCCTCGCACAGGGGGGCCGGGCAGATACGCAGTATTTT	CASSPLAQGGRADTQYF	TRBV6-6	17	TRBJ2-3	TRBD1	-
TGTGCCATCGCCGGGACTAGCCAATACAATGAGCAGTTCTTC	CAIAGTSQYNEQFF	TRBV10-3	14	TRBJ2-1	TRBD2	-
TGTGCCATCATGGTGGGCCAATCCTCCTACAATGAGCAGTTCTTC	CAIMVGQSSYNEQFF	TRBV10-3	15	TRBJ2-1	-	-
TGTGCCAGCAGCTTAGACGTGGCGGGAGGTCTGGGAGAGACCCAGTACTTC	CASSLDVAGGLGETQYF	TRBV7-6	17	TRBJ2-5	TRBD2	few
TGTGCCACCAGTTCACCGGGACAGGGGGCGAACGACTACACCTTC	CATSSPGQGANDYTF	TRBV24-1	15	TRBJ1-2	TRBD1	-
TGTGCCAGCAGCCGAATCCGTCCGGGGTCCGGCACCGGGGAGCTGTTTTTT	CASSRIRPGSGTGELFF	TRBV4-2	17	TRBJ2-2	-	-
TGTGCCAGCAGCTTAGGCGGGGGCAAGGGGCAGCCCCAGCATTTT	CASSLGGGKGQPQHF	TRBV7-2	15	TRBJ1-5	-	-
TGTGCCAGCAGTCCCCATGGACAGGGCAGCCTTGCGACCCAGCATTTT	CASSPHGQGSLATQHF	TRBV27	16	TRBJ1-5	TRBD1	-
TGTGCCAGCAGCACCTACCCGAGGGCGACTAGCACAGATACGCAGTATTTT	CASSTYPRATSTDTQYF	TRBV5-4	17	TRBJ2-3	-	-
TGCGCCAGCAGCTTTCAGTCCTTGGAAGAGACCCAGTACTTC	CASSFQSLEETQYF	TRBV5-1	14	TRBJ2-5	-	-
TGCAGCGTTGAAGATTCGCCAGGCCACAATGAGCAGTTCTTC	CSVEDSPGHNEQFF	TRBV29-1	14	TRBJ2-1	-	-
TGTGCCAGCAGCCGACTAGCGGGGGAAGAGACCCAGTACTTC	CASSRLAGEETQYF	TRBV7-9	14	TRBJ2-5	TRBD2	-
TGTGCCAGCAGCGGTCGGGACAGGAAGAGGGATACGCAGTATTTT	CASSGRDRKRDTQYF	TRBV9	15	TRBJ2-3	TRBD1	-
TGCGCCAGTAGGGACAGGGGGAACACTGAAGCTTTCTTT	CASRDRGNTEAFF	TRBV5-1	13	TRBJ1-1	TRBD1	-
TGCGCCAGCAGCTTAAGGCAGGATGAGCAGTTCTTC	CASSLRQDEQFF	TRBV5-1	12	TRBJ2-1	-	once
TGTGCCAGCAGCTTATATGTAGGGGGCACTGAAGCTTTCTTT	CASSLYVGGTEAFF	TRBV7-7	14	TRBJ1-1	-	-
TGTGCCAGCAGCCAAGATCGCGGGGCAGGTGGCTACACCTTC	CASSQDRGAGGYTF	TRBV3-1/TRBV3-2	14	TRBJ1-2	-	-
TGCGCCAGCAGCTTGGGTGTACCGGGACAGCCTTTCTCTGGGGCCAACGTCCTGACTTTC	CASSLGVPGQPFSGANVLTF	TRBV5-1	20	TRBJ2-6	TRBD1	-
TGTGCCATCCCGTACTCGAGGAGGAGCTACACCGGGGAGCTGTTTTTT	CAIPYSRRSYTGELFF	TRBV28	16	TRBJ2-2	-	once
TGTGCCAGCAGCTCCCCAAGCACAGATACGCAGTATTTT	CASSSPSTDTQYF	TRBV5-4	13	TRBJ2-3	-	-
TGCGCCAGCAGCCCTAGGACAGGGGAAAATTCACCCCTCCACTTT	CASSPRTGENSPLHF	TRBV4-1	15	TRBJ1-6	TRBD1	-
TGTGCCAGCAGTTTGGGGACTAGCGGTTATACGCAGTATTTT	CASSLGTSGYTQYF	TRBV28	14	TRBJ2-3	TRBD2	-
TGTGCCAGCAGTTTATCTGAGGGAGTGGGGAAAGATACGCAGTATTTT	CASSLSEGVGKDTQYF	TRBV27	16	TRBJ2-3	-	-
TGTGCCAGCAGCCAAGAAAGACCATCGGGCAATGAGCAGTTCTTC	CASSQERPSGNEQFF	TRBV3-1/TRBV3-2	15	TRBJ2-1	-	-
TGTGCCAGCAGTTCGACAGTCGCGGACACTGAAGCTTTCTTT	CASSSTVADTEAFF	TRBV27	14	TRBJ1-1	-	-
TGTGCCAGCAGTTTAGACAGGGCTTATAGCAATCAGCCCCAGCATTTT	CASSLDRAYSNQPQHF	TRBV28	16	TRBJ1-5	TRBD1	-
TGTGCCAGCAGTTTCCGGACTAGCGGGAGATCGCTACGGAATGAGCAGTTCTTC	CASSFRTSGRSLRNEQFF	TRBV27	18	TRBJ2-1	TRBD2	-
TGTGCCAGCATCCCCGGGTCAGGGAGGCGAACTGAAGCTTTCTTT	CASIPGSGRRTEAFF	TRBV6-1	15	TRBJ1-1	-	-
TGTGCCAGCAGCCCGGGACAGAACTATGGCTACACCTTC	CASSPGQNYGYTF	TRBV14	13	TRBJ1-2	TRBD1	-
TGTGCCAGCTCCCGGGGGACAGCTACTTACGAGCAGTACTTC	CASSRGTATYEQYF	TRBV18	14	TRBJ2-7	-	-